Shown below are 18 T cell receptor beta chains from a single sample sequenced in a study of cytomegalovirus exposure and HLA in healthy donors. A multiplex PCR was run with 60 Vbeta primers and 13 Jbeta primers. Method: immunoSEQ multiplex PCR; TCRdb's copy keeps in-frame clones and lacks some. There are about 150,000 clones in the sample; around 78% occur only once, and approximately 1.6% lies in the top ten. Specimen: PBMCs. The source is a woman aged 18 to 35 in good health and CMV-seronegative.

V usage is TRBV19 and J usage is TRBJ1-1; D not resolved. Trimming cost V 5 bases and J 1 base, with 14 bases left between them. Per the germline V gene, CDR1 is LNHDA and CDR2 is SQIVND (reference sequence). The length of the CDR3 is 15 residues. The CDR3 nucleotides are TGTGCCAGTAGTCTTCGACATATAAGGAACACTGAAGCTTTCTTT. This codes for CASSLRHIRNTEAFF.

The chain couples TRBV27 to TRBJ1-2; a possible D gene is TRBD1 (6 bases). Trimming took off 3 bases at V and 2 bases at J, with 13 bases between the two ends. The CDR3 spans 15 residues. Germline-derived CDR1 and CDR2 are MNHEY and SMNVEV (reference sequence). In nucleotides, the CDR3 is TGTGCCAGCAGTTTGGAAGGGAGGGGGAACTATGGCTACACCTTC. Translated, it gives CASSLEGRGNYGYTF.

Details on this clone: Other DNA sequences of this sample code for an identical CDR3. The chain is built from TRBV7-2 and TRBJ1-2; 9 bases are shared with TRBD1. Germline assignment: CDR1 SGHTA and CDR2 FQGNSA. This CDR3 is 13 amino acids long. J lost 5 bases, V lost 4 bases, and 2 bases had no gene match. CDR3 coding DNA: TGTGCCAGCAGCTCTGGACAGGGGTATGGCTACACCTTC. It codes for CASSSGQGYGYTF.

This chain joins TRBV27 and TRBJ1-2, with 8 bases identical to TRBD1. Germline values: CDR1 MNHEY, CDR2 SMNVEV (reference sequence). This CDR3 comprises 15 residues. V was pared by 2 bases and J by 4 bases, with 6 bases of the junction left unmatched. The CDR3 DNA reads as TGTGCCAGCAGTTTAGGAGCAGGGGGCTTCTATGGCTACACCTTC. As protein: CASSLGAGGFYGYTF.

This chain uses TRBV5-6 with TRBJ1-6; 9 positions agree with TRBD1. The CDR3 spans 16 residues. Germline assignment: CDR1 SGHDT and CDR2 YYEEEE. J gave up 5 bases and V 0 bases, and 3 bases lay outside the gene matches. CDR3 region: CASSLDRGRDNSPLHF. CDR3 in DNA: TGTGCCAGCAGCTTGGACAGGGGGCGAGATAATTCACCCCTCCACTTT.

This sequence joins TRBV2 and TRBJ1-1; D is unclear. The CDR3 has 15 amino acids. The V gene lost 5 bases and the J gene lost 1 base, with 14 bases spanning the gap. Germline V gene data show CDR1 as SNHLY and CDR2 as FYNNEI. The CDR3 DNA sequence: TGTGCCAGCAGTCCTCCCGTTACAACGAACACTGAAGCTTTCTTT. It specifies CASSPPVTTNTEAFF.

The chain carries TRBV6-4 and TRBJ1-2; tentatively, D is TRBD1 (6 bases). The CDR3 runs to 17 residues. Germline-derived CDR1 and CDR2 are MRHNA and SNTAGT. V was trimmed by 0 bases and J by 6 bases, leaving 20 bases between them. The CDR3 region has the DNA TGTGCCAGCAGTGACTCCCCGGCCGAGACAGGACTCGATGGCTACACCTTC. Its translation is CASSDSPAETGLDGYTF.

The chain uses TRBV9 and TRBJ1-2; D perhaps matches TRBD1 (5 bases). Trimming stripped 4 bases from V and 4 bases from J, with 14 bases between. Germline V CDR1 and CDR2: SGDLS, YYNGEE. CDR3 length: 14 amino acids. CDR3 loop: CASSSQGASYGYTF. The CDR3 DNA follows: TGTGCCAGCAGCTCCCAGGGTGCTAGCTATGGCTACACCTTC.

V usage is TRBV4-2 and J usage is TRBJ2-1, with TRBD2 identical over 8 bases. Germline V gives CDR1 LGHNA, CDR2 YNFKEQ. V was clipped by 0 bases and J by 2 bases; unmatched bases: 6. The CDR3 contains 17 residues. The CDR3: CASSQDRAGGPYNEQFF. CDR3 in DNA: TGTGCCAGCAGCCAAGATAGGGCGGGGGGACCCTACAATGAGCAGTTCTTC.

The chain employs TRBV12-5 and TRBJ2-1; 8 nucleotides agree with TRBD2. Germline values: CDR1 LGHNT, CDR2 FRNRAP. V was pared by 0 bases and J by 0 bases, with 7 bases of the junction left unmatched. The CDR3 is made up of 18 amino acids. DNA of the CDR3: TGTGCTAGTGGTTTGGTACTTTTAGCGGGGAGCTCCTACAATGAGCAGTTCTTC. Protein sequence: CASGLVLLAGSSYNEQFF.

The table lists this clone with a few counts. V gene TRBV5-5 combines with J gene TRBJ2-5; 9 bases line up with TRBD1. V shed 4 bases and J 1 base; nucleotides not matched to a gene: 8. Germline CDR1 and CDR2: SGHKS and YYEKEE (reference sequence). The CDR3 runs to 16 residues. In DNA form, the CDR3 reads TGTGCCAGCAGCCTAGGGACAGGGTGGATCCAAGAGACCCAGTACTTC. It yields the protein CASSLGTGWIQETQYF.

This chain joins TRBV28 and TRBJ1-5; D is unresolved. Germline V gene data show CDR1 as MDHEN and CDR2 as SYDVKM. Trimming cost V 0 bases and J 0 bases, with 6 bases left between them. The CDR3 spans 15 residues. The chain's CDR3 is CASSLWQNSNQPQHF. CDR3 sequence (DNA): TGTGCCAGCAGTTTATGGCAGAATAGCAATCAGCCCCAGCATTTT.

V and J are TRBV30 and TRBJ1-1, with 8 nucleotides matching TRBD1. This CDR3 region has 15 residues. V gave up 1 base and J gave up 6 bases; unmatched junction bases: 10. Germline CDR1 reads GTSNPN; CDR2 reads SVGIG (reference sequence). CDR3 protein: CAWSELTGGSSEAFF. The CDR3 nucleotides read TGTGCCTGGAGTGAACTTACAGGGGGATCGTCTGAAGCTTTCTTT.

The gene calls are TRBV7-2 and TRBJ1-1; D unresolved. The V and J ends lost 1 base and 1 base respectively, with 13 bases between them. Germline V gives CDR1 SGHTA, CDR2 FQGNSA. This CDR3 region has 16 residues. The CDR3 region is CASSLVIWQKNTEAFF. CDR3 bases: TGTGCCAGCAGCTTAGTAATCTGGCAGAAGAACACTGAAGCTTTCTTT.

The CDR3 DNA follows: TGTGCCAGTAGTATAACAGATAGCAATCAGCCCCAGCATTTT. Protein sequence: CASSITDSNQPQHF. The chain carries TRBV19 and TRBJ1-5; D unclear. The CDR3 has 14 amino acids. V lost 2 bases and J lost 0, with 5 bases in between. In germline, CDR1 is LNHDA, CDR2 SQIVND (reference sequence).

This clone was counted only a few times. The V call is TRBV11-2, the J call TRBJ2-3, with TRBD2 matching 8 bases. The CDR3 runs to 15 residues. V dropped 5 bases and J dropped 3; count of bases not matched to a gene: 7. Germline assignment: CDR1 SGHAT and CDR2 FQNNGV. The CDR3 DNA reads TGTGCCAGCAGCGATCGGGGGGGGGAGACAGATACGCAGTATTTT. Amino acid sequence: CASSDRGGETDTQYF.

This chain uses TRBV7-9 with TRBJ1-6; D uncertain. V lost 1 base and J lost 8, with 9 bases in between. Germline values: CDR1 SEHNR, CDR2 FQNEAQ (reference sequence). The CDR3 extends over 14 amino acids. CDR3 loop: CASSLDSGHSPLHF. The CDR3 DNA sequence: TGTGCCAGCAGCTTAGACAGCGGCCATTCACCCCTCCACTTT.

This rearrangement joins TRBV5-1 to TRBJ2-5, with a tentative D call TRBD2 (6 bases). V was cut by 4 bases and J by 4 bases, with 14 bases left in between. The V gene's germline CDR1 is SGHRS and CDR2 YFSETQ. The CDR3 loop spans 14 amino acids. The CDR3 coding sequence is TGCGCCAGCAGCGTCTCCCTGGGGGGAGAGACCCAGTACTTC. Protein: CASSVSLGGETQYF.